What follows is one T cell receptor beta chain and its context. V dropped 7 bases and J dropped 1 base, with 10 bases sitting between them. The CDR3 has 13 residues. Germline V lookup: CDR1 SEHNR, CDR2 FQNEAQ (reference sequence). Time point reported: after trial treatment. The treatment: LDRT plus nivolumab, ipilimumab, low-dose cyclophosphamide and aspirin (RACIN trial). This sample stems from a study of low-dose radiotherapy and immunotherapy resistance in tumors. Study in general: Fractions of 1 Gy went to Cohort 2 every two weeks, for 13 Gy over 26 weeks. Aspirin was administered orally at 300 mg daily for four cycles, commencing on cycle 1 day 1.

Priming of first-strand cDNA relied on TRAV- and TRBV-specific primers (covering alpha and beta chains). Amplification, which lasted around 22 PCR cycles, used a constant-region primer and V-primer adapter to amplify TCRs. Amplification of isolated mRNA was accomplished via in vitro transcription. Using its own MiXCR run on the reads, TCRdb lists one record per CDR3 protein. The sample consists of 95,000 to 100,000 distinct CDR3 sequences, around 20% of them appearing once. The specimen comprised PBMCs, sampled after low-dose radiotherapy plus immunotherapy. The clonotype was recovered from a male donor with prostate cancer. V and J are TRBV7-9 and TRBJ1-1, with D unresolved. The CDR3 sequence is CASTPAGNTEAFF. The CDR3 bases are TGTGCCAGCACCCCGGCGGGGAACACTGAAGCTTTCTTT.